Below are 28 T cell receptor beta chains sequenced from a single sample in a study of response to subunit inactivated influenza vaccine. TCRdb re-analysed the RT-PCR reads in MiXCR, keeping a single row per CDR3 protein. The sample has roughly 550,000 distinct CDR3 sequences, approximately 22% seen once; the top ten hold around 2.8%. The data were also submitted as part of a second study, on T cells expressing NK-cell markers. That publication notes: The TCR beta cDNA came from 5'RACE template switching with UMIs.

This specimen was CD4+ T cells sorted from PBMCs, taken 11 to 12 days after vaccination. Every receptor here comes from a man aged 50-60 years who received an inactivated influenza vaccine.

This clonotype was seen only a few times. The chain employs TRBV5-1 and TRBJ1-4; D is undetermined. Per germline, CDR1 SGHRS and CDR2 YFSETQ. V gave up 1 base and J gave up 1 base, with 8 bases separating them. The CDR3 length is 15 residues. The CDR3 loop reads CASSLSWGTNEKLFF. The CDR3 DNA sequence: TGCGCCAGCAGCTTGAGTTGGGGAACTAATGAAAAACTGTTTTTT.

V and J are TRBV5-1 and TRBJ2-2, with 7 bases identical to TRBD1. J lost 5 bases, V lost 4 bases, and 8 bases had no gene match. Per the germline V gene, CDR1 is SGHRS and CDR2 is YFSETQ. This CDR3 has 15 amino acids. CDR3 in amino acids: CASSARQGETGELFF. The CDR3 region has the DNA TGCGCCAGCAGCGCTCGACAGGGAGAAACCGGGGAGCTGTTTTTT.

The V and J genes are TRBV20-1 and TRBJ2-1; 10 nucleotides align to TRBD2. The CDR3 has 17 residues. Germline V gene data show CDR1 as DFQATT and CDR2 as SNEGSKA (reference sequence). With V trimmed by 3 bases and J by 6 bases, 14 bases remained unmatched. The CDR3 protein is CSARGISPASGSNEQFF. CDR3 in DNA: TGCAGTGCTAGGGGGATCTCCCCGGCTAGCGGGAGCAATGAGCAGTTCTTC.

In its sample, this clonotype was seen many times. This chain links TRBV6-5 with TRBJ1-2; 10 nucleotides agree with TRBD1. V dropped 0 bases and J dropped 4; count of bases not matched to a gene: 5. CDR1 and CDR2 from the germline V gene are MNHEY and SVGAGI. The CDR3 sequence is 16 residues long. In nucleotides, the CDR3 is TGTGCCAGCAGTTACTCTGGACAGGGGGGCCGCTATGGCTACACCTTC. It codes for CASSYSGQGGRYGYTF.

The chain is built from TRBV4-1 and TRBJ2-2, with a possible D match to TRBD2 (5 bases). The germline V gene encodes CDR1 MGHRA and CDR2 YSYEKL. The V gene lost 0 bases and the J gene lost 5 bases, with 10 bases spanning the gap. CDR3 length: 15 amino acids. The CDR3 coding sequence is TGCGCCAGCAGCCAAGAAGTGGAGGTAACCGGGGAGCTGTTTTTT. Translating it yields CASSQEVEVTGELFF.

As for this clonotype: A read error is likely, as this CDR3 ends without the conserved phenylalanine or tryptophan. The CDR3 here is CASSIRIMNTEAFL. The CDR3 DNA sequence: TGTGCCAGCAGCATCAGAATCATGAACACTGAAGCTTTCCTT. The V and J genes are TRBV7-2 and TRBJ1-1; no clear D gene. Germline CDR1 SGHTA, CDR2 FQGNSA. This CDR3 is 14 amino acids long. With 5 bases removed from V and 0 bases from J, the gap between germline ends came to 10 bases.

The sample holds a few counts of this clonotype. The chain uses TRBV3-1 and TRBJ1-5; D remains unclear. The CDR3 length is 14 residues. Germline assignment: CDR1 LGHDT and CDR2 YNNKEL (reference sequence). V was shortened by 0 bases and J by 4 bases, with 7 bases between the two germline ends. The CDR3 coding sequence is TGTGCCAGCAGCCAAGACAGGAGAAATCAGCCCCAGCATTTT. Its translation is CASSQDRRNQPQHF.

This clonotype was recorded a few times. The gene calls are TRBV14 and TRBJ2-1, with TRBD1 identical over 9 bases. V was pared by 4 bases and J by 3 bases, with 7 bases of the junction left unmatched. CDR3 size: 16 residues. CDR1 and CDR2 (germline): SGHDN, FVKESK. This CDR3 reads CASSLHGTGFYNEQFF. The CDR3 DNA sequence: TGTGCCAGCAGCCTTCACGGGACAGGGTTCTACAATGAGCAGTTCTTC.

V is TRBV9 and J is TRBJ2-1; no definite D call. Trimming took 0 bases from V and 4 from J, leaving 14 bases between them. The CDR3 has 16 residues. Germline CDR1 and CDR2: SGDLS and YYNGEE. CDR3 nucleotides: TGTGCCAGCAGCGTAGGAATCGAAATTCAATACAATGAGCAGTTCTTC. This encodes CASSVGIEIQYNEQFF.

The V call is TRBV5-6, the J call TRBJ2-7; D might be TRBD2 (5 bases). Germline CDR1 and CDR2: SGHDT and YYEEEE. This CDR3 contains 13 residues. V lost 3 bases and J lost 3, with 10 bases in between. The CDR3 nucleotides are TGTGCCAGCAGCTGGGAGTGGGGCTACGAGCAGTACTTC. It is translated as CASSWEWGYEQYF.

The rearrangement links TRBV4-3 to TRBJ2-7; TRBD1 matches at 7 bases. After removal of 1 base from V and 3 bases from J, the junction contained 6 bases not matched to a gene. This CDR3 is built from 15 residues. From germline, CDR1 is LGHNA and CDR2 YSLEER. CDR3 DNA sequence: TGCGCCAGCAGCCAAGCGAGGGGGCTAAACTACGAGCAGTACTTC. Translating it yields CASSQARGLNYEQYF.

This clonotype was found a few times. J is TRBJ2-7 and V is TRBV20-1; 10 bases fit TRBD2. V was pared by 7 bases and J by 4 bases, with 7 bases of the junction left unmatched. The CDR3 totals 13 residues. Germline V lookup: CDR1 DFQATT, CDR2 SNEGSKA (reference sequence). The CDR3 sequence is CSGAGGKGYEQYF. For the CDR3, the DNA is TGCAGTGGAGCGGGAGGGAAAGGGTACGAGCAGTACTTC.

This clonotype was recorded a few times. The genes are TRBV6-5 and TRBJ2-2, with 7 nucleotides matching TRBD2. CDR3 size: 16 residues. The junction had 7 bases not matched to a gene; V was cut back by 0 bases and J by 6 bases. Germline V gene data show CDR1 as MNHEY and CDR2 as SVGAGI. For the CDR3, the DNA is TGTGCCAGCAGTTACTCGGGGAGGGCCGGTGCCGGGGAGCTGTTTTTT. It specifies CASSYSGRAGAGELFF.

This clonotype is a singleton in its sample. The rearrangement joins TRBV7-8 to TRBJ2-2; D gene unclear. Per the germline V gene, CDR1 is SGHVS and CDR2 is FQNEAQ. CDR3 length: 15 residues. Trimming cost V 5 bases and J 1 base, with 11 bases left between them. The CDR3 is CASSPPVWNTGELFF. CDR3 nucleotides: TGTGCCAGCAGCCCCCCGGTTTGGAACACCGGGGAGCTGTTTTTT.

The chain couples TRBV30 to TRBJ2-7, with TRBD1 matching 9 bases. The ends lost 3 bases at V and 0 bases at J; junction bases unmatched: 3. The CDR3 totals 14 residues. Germline V gene data show CDR1 as GTSNPN and CDR2 as SVGIG (reference sequence). The CDR3 spells CAWRRDRVSYEQYF. The CDR3 region has the DNA TGTGCCTGGAGGAGGGACAGGGTCTCCTACGAGCAGTACTTC.

The chain joins TRBV12-3 or TRBV12-4 to TRBJ2-3, with a possible D match to TRBD2 (5 bases). The CDR3 extends over 15 amino acids. With 3 bases removed from V and 6 bases from J, the gap between germline ends came to 16 bases. For the CDR3, the DNA is TGTGCCAGCAGTTTCCAGGCGGTAGCGCCCGATACGCAGTATTTT. This encodes CASSFQAVAPDTQYF.

This clonotype appeared many times. The J gene is TRBJ2-4, the V gene TRBV28; 7 positions agree with TRBD1. The germline gives CDR1 MDHEN, CDR2 SYDVKM. After removal of 4 bases from V and 1 base from J, the junction contained 10 bases not matched to a gene. The CDR3 runs 17 residues. The CDR3 DNA follows: TGTGCCAGCAGTTCCCTGAGGGGGCCTAGCGCCAAAAACATTCAGTACTTC. Protein: CASSSLRGPSAKNIQYF.

This clonotype was seen ten or more times. V gene TRBV4-2 combines with J gene TRBJ2-7; D unclear. The germline CDR1 and CDR2 sequences are LGHNA and YNFKEQ. V lost 0 bases and J lost 0, with 15 bases in between. CDR3 length: 17 amino acids. The CDR3 sequence: CASSQDLGSSFSYEQYF. The CDR3 nucleotides are TGTGCCAGCAGCCAAGATCTGGGATCATCTTTCTCCTACGAGCAGTACTTC.

This clonotype was observed many times. The V call is TRBV12-3 or TRBV12-4, the J call TRBJ1-5; no firm D call. Trimming took 4 bases from V and 9 from J, leaving 10 bases between them. The CDR3 is made up of 12 amino acids. Here the CDR3 DNA reads TGTGCCAGCAGTTATGGTAACGGGCCCCAGCATTTT. Amino acids: CASSYGNGPQHF.

This clonotype was seen more than once but under ten times. V and J are TRBV18 and TRBJ1-1; no clear D gene. The CDR3 has 15 amino acids. Germline CDR1 and CDR2: KGHSH and LQKENI. The ends were cut back, 1 base at V and 4 bases at J, with 13 bases in the middle. The CDR3 coding sequence is TGTGCCAGCTCACCACGTCAGGAGGTGGGCACTGAAGCTTTCTTT. Translating gives CASSPRQEVGTEAFF. The variable domain in full, with the rest retrieved from reference TRBV18 and TRBJ1-1, is NAGVMQNPRHLVRRRGQEARLRCSPMKGHSHVYWYRQLPEEGLKFMVYLQKENIIDESGMPKERFSAEFPKEGPSILRIQQVVRGDSAAYFCASSPRQEVGTEAFFGQGTRLTVV.

The chain joins TRBV28 to TRBJ2-3, with 7 bases aligning to TRBD2. Losses at the gene ends were 4 bases for V and 3 bases for J; bases not matched to a gene: 10. Germline V gene sequence: CDR1 MDHEN, CDR2 SYDVKM. The CDR3 contains 16 residues. CDR3 loop: CASSSRLASWTDTQYF. Written as DNA, the CDR3 is TGTGCCAGCAGTTCCAGACTAGCTAGTTGGACAGATACGCAGTATTTT.

This clonotype has just a few counts. This sequence joins TRBV28 and TRBJ1-3, with D possibly TRBD1 on 5 matching bases. The CDR3 loop spans 13 amino acids. Trimming left V 8 bases short and J 5 bases short, with 13 bases between. CDR1 is MDHEN, CDR2 SYDVKM, per germline. Written as DNA, the CDR3 is TGTGCCAGCCGGAAGACAGTGAGAAACACCATATATTTT. This sequence encodes CASRKTVRNTIYF.

This clonotype was seen only a few times. The chain uses TRBV10-3 and TRBJ2-7; 10 nucleotides line up with TRBD2. Germline V gives CDR1 ENHRY, CDR2 SYGVKD. CDR3 size: 16 residues. J lost 3 bases, V lost 10 bases, and 15 bases had no gene match. CDR3 nucleotide sequence: TGTGCCACCTCAGGGGGCCTAGCGGGGGTGGGCTACGAGCAGTACTTC. Its translation is CATSGGLAGVGYEQYF.

The chain couples TRBV19 to TRBJ2-2, with 7 bases fitting TRBD1. Trimming took 6 bases from V and 1 from J; bases not matched to a gene: 11. Germline-derived CDR1 and CDR2 are LNHDA and SQIVND (reference sequence). The CDR3 length is 17 residues. CDR3 bases: TGTGCCAGTAGAAACATCGCCGGGACAGTGAACACCGGGGAGCTGTTTTTT. It translates to CASRNIAGTVNTGELFF.

This rearrangement joins TRBV6-2 or TRBV6-3 to TRBJ2-1; 10 bases fit TRBD2. Germline CDR1 reads MNHEY; CDR2 reads SVGEGT. The junction had 3 bases not matched to a gene; V was cut back by 5 bases and J by 2 bases. CDR3 length: 15 residues. The CDR3 loop is CASSTGLATYNEQFF. The CDR3 region has the DNA TGTGCCAGCAGTACGGGACTAGCGACCTACAATGAGCAGTTCTTC.

This clonotype has just a few counts. V and J are TRBV24-1 and TRBJ1-1; 7 positions agree with TRBD1. Germline assignment: CDR1 KGHDR and CDR2 SFDVKD. The trim removed 4 bases at V and 2 bases at J, leaving 6 bases unmatched. The CDR3 spans 15 residues. The CDR3 nucleotides are TGTGCCACCAGTGAGGGGGACAGTACTAACACTGAAGCTTTCTTT. Its translation: CATSEGDSTNTEAFF.

This clonotype was seen more than once but under ten times. The rearrangement uses TRBV9 and TRBJ2-1, with D possibly being TRBD2 (6 bases). This CDR3 has 13 residues. The V end was cut by 0 bases, the J end by 9 bases, with 10 bases between. Germline CDR1 reads SGDLS; CDR2 reads YYNGEE. CDR3 protein: CASSVASVGEQFF. The CDR3 DNA sequence: TGTGCCAGCAGCGTAGCTAGCGTGGGTGAGCAGTTCTTC. The full variable domain, its missing parts supplied by reference TRBV9 and TRBJ2-1, is DSGVTQTPKHLITATGQRVTLRCSPRSGDLSVYWYQQSLDQGLQFLIQYYNGEERAKGNILERFSAQQFPDLHSELNLSSLELGDSALYFCASSVASVGEQFFGPGTRLTVL.

This clonotype was counted between two and nine times. The chain has TRBV6-2 or TRBV6-3 and TRBJ1-1, with D hard to call. Trimming removed 3 bases from V and 2 bases from J, with 10 bases in between. Germline CDR1 and CDR2: MNHEY and SVGEGT. The CDR3 has 14 residues. The DNA for the CDR3 is TGTGCCAGCAGTTATCAAATCTTCAACACTGAAGCTTTCTTT. As protein: CASSYQIFNTEAFF.